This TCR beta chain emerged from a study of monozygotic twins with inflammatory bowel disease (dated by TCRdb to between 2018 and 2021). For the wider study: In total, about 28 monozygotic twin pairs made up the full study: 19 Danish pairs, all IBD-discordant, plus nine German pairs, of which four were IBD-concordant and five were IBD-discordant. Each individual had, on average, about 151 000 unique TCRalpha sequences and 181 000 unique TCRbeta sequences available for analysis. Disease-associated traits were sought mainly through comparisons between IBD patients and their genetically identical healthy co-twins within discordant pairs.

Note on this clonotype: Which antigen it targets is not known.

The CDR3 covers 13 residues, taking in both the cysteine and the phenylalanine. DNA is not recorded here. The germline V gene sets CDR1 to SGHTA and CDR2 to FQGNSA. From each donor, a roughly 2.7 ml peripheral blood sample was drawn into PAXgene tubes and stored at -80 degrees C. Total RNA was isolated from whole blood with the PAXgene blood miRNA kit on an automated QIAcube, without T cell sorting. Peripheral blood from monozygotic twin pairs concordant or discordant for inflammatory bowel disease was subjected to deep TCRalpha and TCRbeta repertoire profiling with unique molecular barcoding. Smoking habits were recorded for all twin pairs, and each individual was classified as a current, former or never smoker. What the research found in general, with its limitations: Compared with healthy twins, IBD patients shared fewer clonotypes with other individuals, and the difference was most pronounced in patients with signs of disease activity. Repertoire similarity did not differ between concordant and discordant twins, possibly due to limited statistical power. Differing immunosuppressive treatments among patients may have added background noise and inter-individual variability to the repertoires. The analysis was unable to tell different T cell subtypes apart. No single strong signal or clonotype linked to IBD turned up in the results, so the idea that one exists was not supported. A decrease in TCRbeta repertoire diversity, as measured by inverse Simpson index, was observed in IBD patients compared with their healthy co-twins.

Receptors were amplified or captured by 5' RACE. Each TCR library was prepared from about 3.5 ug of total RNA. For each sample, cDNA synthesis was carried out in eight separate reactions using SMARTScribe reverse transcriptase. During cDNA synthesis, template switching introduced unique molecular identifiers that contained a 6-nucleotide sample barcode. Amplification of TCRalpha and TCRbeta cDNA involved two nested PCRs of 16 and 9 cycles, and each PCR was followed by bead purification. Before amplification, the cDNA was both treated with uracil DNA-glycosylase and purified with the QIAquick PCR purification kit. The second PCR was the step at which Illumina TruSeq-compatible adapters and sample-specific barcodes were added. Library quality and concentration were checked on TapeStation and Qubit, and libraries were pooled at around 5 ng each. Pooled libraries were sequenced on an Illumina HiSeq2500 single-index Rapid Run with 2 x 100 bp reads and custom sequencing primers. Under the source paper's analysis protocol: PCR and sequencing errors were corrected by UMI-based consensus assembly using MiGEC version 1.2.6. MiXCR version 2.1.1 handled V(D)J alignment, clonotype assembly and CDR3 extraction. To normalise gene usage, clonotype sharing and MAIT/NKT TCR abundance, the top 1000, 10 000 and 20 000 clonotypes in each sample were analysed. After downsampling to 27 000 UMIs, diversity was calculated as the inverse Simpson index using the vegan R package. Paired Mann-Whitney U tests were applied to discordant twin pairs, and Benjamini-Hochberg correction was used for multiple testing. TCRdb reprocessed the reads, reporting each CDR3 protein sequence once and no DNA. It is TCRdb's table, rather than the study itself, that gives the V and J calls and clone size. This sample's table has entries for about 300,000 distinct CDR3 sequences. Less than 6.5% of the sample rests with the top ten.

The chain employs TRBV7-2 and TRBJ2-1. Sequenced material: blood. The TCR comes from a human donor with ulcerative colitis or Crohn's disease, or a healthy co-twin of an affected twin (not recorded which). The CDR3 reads CASSLRKDNEQFF.